These T cell receptor beta chains were read from a single sample in a study of CD8+CD57+ T cells in acquired aplastic anemia. MiXCR, run by TCRdb on the reads, gives a single entry per CDR3 protein. In the table there are roughly 220,000 distinct CDR3 sequences, approximately 65% of which are singletons. Sequencing used sorted CD4+, CD8+, or CD8+CD57+ T cells (not recorded which) from PBMCs. These receptors were obtained from a human donor with aplastic anemia. Both conserved end residues are part of each CDR3. D genes are given only for firm matches. Rows may omit the clone size; those that give it use once, few, many or a size class.

length,size,V,D,J,DNA,CDR3
13,.,TRBV19,TRBD1,TRBJ2-3,TGTGCCAGTAGACAGGGGGCATCGGATACGCAGTATTTT,CASRQGASDTQYF
13,few,TRBV7-2,.,TRBJ1-1,TGTGCCAGCAGCCCTTCGCAGAACACTGAAGCTTTCTTT,CASSPSQNTEAFF
13,.,TRBV7-2,.,TRBJ1-4,TGTGCCAGCAGCACAGACGGTAATGAAAAACTGTTTTTT,CASSTDGNEKLFF
16,.,TRBV14,.,TRBJ2-7,TGTGCCAGCAGCCAAGATCATACTCCGGAAGAGTACGAGCAGTACTTC,CASSQDHTPEEYEQYF
15,.,TRBV19,.,TRBJ1-2,TGTGCCAGTAGTAACCCGACAGGTTGGGATCCTGGCTACACCTTC,CASSNPTGWDPGYTF
16,.,TRBV6-5,.,TRBJ1-1,TGTGCCAGCAGATTGACGACCGGGGCAGGGAACACTGAAGCTTTCTTT,CASRLTTGAGNTEAFF
13,.,TRBV10-3,.,TRBJ2-7,TGTGCCATCAGTGGGGACCTAAGCTACGAGCAGTACTTC,CAISGDLSYEQYF
13,once,TRBV25-1,.,TRBJ2-5,TGTGCCAGCAGTGACAGTCTCCAAGAGACCCAGTACTTC,CASSDSLQETQYF
14,.,TRBV29-1,TRBD1,TRBJ2-5,TGCAGCGTTGAAGGCTACAGGGGGCATGAGACCCAGTACTTC,CSVEGYRGHETQYF
15,few,TRBV7-8,TRBD1,TRBJ1-6,TGTGCCAGCAGCCTCCGACAGGGCAATAATTCACCCCTCCACTTT,CASSLRQGNNSPLHF
15,.,TRBV6-5,TRBD2,TRBJ2-7,TGTGCCAGCAGTGAAGTTAAGACTAGCGGCTACGAGCAGTACTTC,CASSEVKTSGYEQYF
15,.,TRBV7-2,.,TRBJ2-5,TGTGCCAGCAGCGAAGACGGGACCTTACAAGAGACCCAGTACTTC,CASSEDGTLQETQYF
14,few,TRBV6-1,TRBD1,TRBJ2-2,TGTGCCAGCAGAACAGGGGTAGTACCGTGGGAGCTGTTTTTT,CASRTGVVPWELFF
11,.,TRBV5-1,.,TRBJ2-2,TGCGCCAGCAGAAGAGAGGGGGAGCTGTTTTTT,CASRREGELFF
15,.,TRBV19,TRBD1,TRBJ2-7,TGTGCCAGCAGCCTGGGGACAGGGCTCACCTACGAGCAGTACTTC,CASSLGTGLTYEQYF
15,.,TRBV7-2,.,TRBJ1-5,TGTGCCAGCAGCTACGAGCAGGGGCGCAATCAGCCCCAGCATTTT,CASSYEQGRNQPQHF
13,.,TRBV19,TRBD1,TRBJ1-5,TGTGCCAGTAGCCCAGGGGGGGATCAGCCCCAGCATTTT,CASSPGGDQPQHF
13,.,TRBV2,TRBD1,TRBJ1-2,TGTGCCAGCAGTGACGACAGGGAGTGGGGCTACACCTTC,CASSDDREWGYTF
15,.,TRBV24-1,.,TRBJ2-1,TGTGCCACCAGTGATTCAACACAGGGAAAGAATGAGCAGTTCTTC,CATSDSTQGKNEQFF
12,.,TRBV6-6,.,TRBJ1-5,TGTGCCAGCAGTTACGACTCCACGGCCCAGCATTTT,CASSYDSTAQHF
15,.,TRBV7-8,.,TRBJ1-5,TGTGCCAGCAGCTTTCAGACAGTCTCAGATCAGCCCCAGCATTTT,CASSFQTVSDQPQHF
14,.,TRBV24-1,TRBD2,TRBJ2-3,TGTGCCACCAGTGATTCCGGGAGGGGAAATACGCAGTATTTT,CATSDSGRGNTQYF
19,.,TRBV20-1,TRBD2,TRBJ2-3,TGCAGTGCTAGAGATCGGGGACTAGCGGGAGGGCCGACCACAGATACGCGGTATTTT,CSARDRGLAGGPTTDTRYF
16,.,TRBV5-1,TRBD2,TRBJ2-5,TGCGCCAGCAGCTTGGAATGGCGGGGGGGCCAAGAGACCCAGTACTTC,CASSLEWRGGQETQYF
12,.,TRBV7-9,.,TRBJ2-5,TGTGCCAGCAGCCCTCAAAGGGAGACCCAGTACTTC,CASSPQRETQYF
14,once,TRBV9,.,TRBJ2-7,TGTGCCAGCAGCGTAGGTAGCAGGTCCGACGAGCAGTACTTC,CASSVGSRSDEQYF
14,few,TRBV24-1,.,TRBJ1-2,TGTGCCACCAGTGATGGGGACCGAAACCCCGGCTACACCTTC,CATSDGDRNPGYTF
14,.,TRBV29-1,.,TRBJ1-1,TGCAGCGTAGGCCCTCGACTCAGGAACACTGAAGCTTTCTTT,CSVGPRLRNTEAFF
13,few,TRBV2,TRBD2,TRBJ2-5,TGTGCCAGCGAGGCTAGCGGGCAAGGAACCCAGTACTTC,CASEASGQGTQYF
14,.,TRBV11-2,.,TRBJ2-5,TGTGCCAGCAGCTTAGATCCCCAGGCCGGGACCCAGTACTTC,CASSLDPQAGTQYF
12,.,TRBV2,.,TRBJ1-4,TGTGCCAGCAGTGATGGGGCCAGCGGGCTGTTTTTT,CASSDGASGLFF
14,.,TRBV4-2,.,TRBJ2-7,TGTGCCAGCAGCCGAATGGATGCCGGTCACGAGCAGTACTTC,CASSRMDAGHEQYF
15,many,TRBV19,.,TRBJ2-3,TGTGCCAGTAGTGGGGGTTTGTCGGGCACAGATACGCAGTATTTT,CASSGGLSGTDTQYF
17,.,TRBV24-1,.,TRBJ2-3,TGTGCCACCAGTGAGGCCCCCCAGGGGAGAGGGACAGATACGCAGTATTTT,CATSEAPQGRGTDTQYF
16,many,TRBV4-1,.,TRBJ1-3,TGCGCCAGCAGCCAAGTGGGTACGGGGCGCGGAAACACCATATATTTT,CASSQVGTGRGNTIYF